This TCR beta chain was identified in a study of tumor and adjacent non-tumor tissue in lung cancer. About the study: Histology: 12 adenocarcinoma, a couple of squamous cell carcinoma, 1 small cell lung cancer.

V gave up 3 bases and J gave up 2 bases; unmatched junction bases: 9. The CDR3 extends over 15 amino acids. The germline V gene encodes CDR1 DFQATT and CDR2 SNEGSKA (reference sequence). This clonotype was seen ten or more times. TCRbeta libraries were built with three rounds of nested PCR, modified from ARM-PCR. One entry per CDR3 protein, called by TCRdb with MiXCR from the multiplex PCR reads. The table includes about 79,000 distinct CDR3 sequences, roughly 72% detected once. The template was RNA from unsorted bulk tissue. Between August and November 2014, newly diagnosed, chemotherapy-naive lung cancer patients underwent thoracic surgery in China.

The rearrangement uses TRBV20-1 and TRBJ2-7; TRBD2 agrees at 8 bases. The TCR was taken from a middle-aged woman with non-small cell lung cancer. Sequenced material: lung tumor tissue. CDR3 nucleotide sequence: TGCAGTGCTAGGGTGCCTAGCGGGCCCCCCTACGAGCAGTACTTC. Translation: CSARVPSGPPYEQYF.